This T cell receptor (beta chain) was captured in a study of T cells in Graves' hyperthyroidism and ophthalmopathy. Amplified TCR beta CDR3 regions derived from RNA transcripts. Primed by the HTBI set, a first-round RT-PCR was run on the TCR CDR3. TCRdb re-called the multiplex PCR reads through MiXCR, storing one row per CDR3 protein. The sample lists about 500,000 distinct CDR3 sequences; approximately 15% were seen once. This clonotype has a handful of counts. CDR3 length: 14 residues. Germline V lookup: CDR1 SQVTM, CDR2 ANQGSEA. With 7 bases removed from V and 2 bases from J, the gap between germline ends came to 17 bases.

The sequenced material came from blood. This TCR was sampled from a woman between 18 and 29 years old with Graves' hyperthyroidism. The rearrangement joins TRBV29-1 to TRBJ2-5; tentative D call: TRBD2 (5 bases). Here the CDR3 reads CSAPKTGYQETQYF. In nucleotides, the CDR3 is TGCAGCGCTCCAAAGACGGGGTATCAAGAGACCCAGTACTTC.